The T cell receptor beta chain under discussion was sequenced for a study of blood T cell repertoires in COVID-19. TCRdb's copy holds only in-frame clones and misses some; the assay was immunoSEQ multiplex PCR. Of over 250,000 clones listed, approximately 86% were seen once; the top ten hold 13%. The TCR originated in a woman in her 70s with COVID-19, enrolled during active disease. The sample consisted of peripheral blood.

The CDR3 nucleotides are TGTGCCAGCAGCCCGCGGACTAGCGGGGGGTCATCCTACAATGAGCAGTTCTTC. Translation gives CASSPRTSGGSSYNEQFF. V gene TRBV7-8 combines with J gene TRBJ2-1; 14 bases are a match to TRBD2. The germline V gene has CDR1 SGHVS and CDR2 FQNEAQ. The CDR3 has 18 residues. V shed 5 bases, J shed 1 base, and the junction held 7 bases outside the gene matches.